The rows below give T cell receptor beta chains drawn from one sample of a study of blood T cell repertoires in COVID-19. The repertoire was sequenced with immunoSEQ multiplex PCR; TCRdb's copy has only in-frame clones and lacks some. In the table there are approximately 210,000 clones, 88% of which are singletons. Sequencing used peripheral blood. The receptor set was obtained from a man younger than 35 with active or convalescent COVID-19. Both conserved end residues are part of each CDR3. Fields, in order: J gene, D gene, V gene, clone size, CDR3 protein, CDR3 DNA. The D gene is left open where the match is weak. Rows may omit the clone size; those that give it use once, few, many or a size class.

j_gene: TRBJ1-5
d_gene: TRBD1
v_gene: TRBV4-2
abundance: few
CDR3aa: CASSHVGTVSNQPQHF
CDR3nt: TGTGCCAGCAGCCACGTTGGGACAGTGAGCAATCAGCCCCAGCATTTT

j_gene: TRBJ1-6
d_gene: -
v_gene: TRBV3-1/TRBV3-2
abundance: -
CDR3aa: CASTPGAGVNSPLHF
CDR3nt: TGTGCCAGCACCCCAGGGGCAGGGGTAAATTCACCCCTCCACTTT

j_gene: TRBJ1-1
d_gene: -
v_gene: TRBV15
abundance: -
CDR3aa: CATSSPTEGHTEAFF
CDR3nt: TGTGCCACCAGCAGCCCAACAGAGGGCCACACTGAAGCTTTCTTT

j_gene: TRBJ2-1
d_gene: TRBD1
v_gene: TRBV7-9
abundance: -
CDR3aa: CASSRHPQGWNEQFF
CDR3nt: TGTGCCAGCAGCCGCCACCCACAGGGGTGGAATGAGCAGTTCTTC

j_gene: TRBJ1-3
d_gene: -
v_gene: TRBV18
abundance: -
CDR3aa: CASSPQRQIQRSGNTIYF
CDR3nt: TGTGCCAGCTCACCACAGAGACAGATTCAAAGAAGTGGAAACACCATATATTTT

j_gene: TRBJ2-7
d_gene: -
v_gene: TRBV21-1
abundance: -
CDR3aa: CASSIGRVSNEQYF
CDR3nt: TGTGCCAGCAGCATCGGCAGGGTGAGCAACGAGCAGTACTTC

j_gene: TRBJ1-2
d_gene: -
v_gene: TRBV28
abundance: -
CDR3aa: CASTTGDGYTF
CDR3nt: TGTGCCAGCACCACGGGGGATGGCTACACCTTC

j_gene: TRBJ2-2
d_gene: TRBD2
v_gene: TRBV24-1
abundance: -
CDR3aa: CATSAQGLAGGPSWDTGELFF
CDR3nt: TGTGCCACCAGTGCCCAAGGACTAGCGGGAGGACCATCTTGGGACACCGGGGAGCTGTTTTTT

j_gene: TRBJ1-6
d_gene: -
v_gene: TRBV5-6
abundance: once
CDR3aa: CASSLGLSPLHF
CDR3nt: TGTGCCAGCAGCTTGGGACTTTCACCCCTCCACTTT

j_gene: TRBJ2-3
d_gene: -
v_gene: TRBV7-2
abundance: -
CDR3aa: CASSLTIGGGTDTQYF
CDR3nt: TGTGCCAGCAGCTTAACTATAGGGGGAGGCACAGATACGCAGTATTTT

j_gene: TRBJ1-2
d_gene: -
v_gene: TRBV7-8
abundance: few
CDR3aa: CASSFWQGKSYTF
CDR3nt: TGTGCCAGCAGCTTTTGGCAGGGCAAGAGCTACACCTTC

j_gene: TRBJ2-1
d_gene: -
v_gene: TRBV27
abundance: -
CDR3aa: CASSFPSGKQFF
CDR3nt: TGTGCCAGCAGTTTCCCTTCCGGGAAGCAGTTCTTC

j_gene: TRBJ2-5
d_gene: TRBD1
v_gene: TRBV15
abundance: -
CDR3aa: CATSSRFLGQGLETQYF
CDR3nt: TGTGCCACCAGCAGTAGATTTTTGGGACAGGGTTTAGAGACCCAGTACTTC

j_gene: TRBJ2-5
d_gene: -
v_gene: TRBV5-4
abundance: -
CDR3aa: CASSFQEETQYF
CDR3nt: TGTGCCAGCAGCTTCCAGGAAGAGACCCAGTACTTC

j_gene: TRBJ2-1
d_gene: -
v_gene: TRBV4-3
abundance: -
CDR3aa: CASSQSSFSSPDNEQFF
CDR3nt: TGCGCCAGCAGCCAATCGTCCTTTAGCTCCCCGGACAATGAGCAGTTCTTC

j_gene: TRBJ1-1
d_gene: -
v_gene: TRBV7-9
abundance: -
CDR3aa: CASSLDGGTDEAFF
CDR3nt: TGTGCCAGCAGCTTAGATGGGGGGACGGATGAAGCTTTCTTT

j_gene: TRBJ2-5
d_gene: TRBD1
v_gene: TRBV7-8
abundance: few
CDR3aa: CATRRDRGWQETQYF
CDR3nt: TGTGCCACCCGAAGGGACAGGGGGTGGCAAGAGACCCAGTACTTC

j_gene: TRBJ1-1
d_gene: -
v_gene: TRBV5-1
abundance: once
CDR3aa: CASSLDSEAFF
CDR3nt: TGCGCCAGCAGCTTGGACAGTGAAGCTTTCTTT

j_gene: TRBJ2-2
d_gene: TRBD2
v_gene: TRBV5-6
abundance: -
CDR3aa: CASSPVAGEHTGELFF
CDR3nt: TGTGCCAGCAGTCCAGTAGCGGGAGAGCACACCGGGGAGCTGTTTTTT

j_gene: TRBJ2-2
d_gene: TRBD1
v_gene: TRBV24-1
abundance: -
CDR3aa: CATSDLRGRNTGELFF
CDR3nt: TGTGCCACCAGTGATTTAAGGGGGCGGAACACCGGGGAGCTGTTTTTT

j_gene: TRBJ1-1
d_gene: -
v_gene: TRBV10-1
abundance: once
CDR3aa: CASSHSNTEAFF
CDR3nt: TGCGCCAGCAGCCATTCGAACACTGAAGCTTTCTTT

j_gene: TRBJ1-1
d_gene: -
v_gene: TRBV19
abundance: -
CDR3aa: CASSIGGFAEAFF
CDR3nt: TGTGCCAGTAGTATTGGCGGGTTCGCTGAAGCTTTCTTT

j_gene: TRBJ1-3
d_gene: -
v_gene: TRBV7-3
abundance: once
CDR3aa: CASSRDSGGSGNTIYF
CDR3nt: TGTGCCAGCAGCCGCGATTCGGGGGGCTCTGGAAACACCATATATTTT

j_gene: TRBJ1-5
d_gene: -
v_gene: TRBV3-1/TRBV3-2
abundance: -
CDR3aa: CASSPTPRSNQPQHF
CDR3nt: TGTGCCAGCAGCCCTACCCCCCGAAGCAATCAGCCCCAGCATTTT

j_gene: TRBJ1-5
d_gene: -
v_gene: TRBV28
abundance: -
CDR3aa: CASSAPGASNQPQHF
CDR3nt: TGTGCCAGCAGTGCGCCAGGGGCTAGCAATCAGCCCCAGCATTTT

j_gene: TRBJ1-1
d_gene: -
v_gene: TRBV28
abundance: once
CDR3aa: CASSFLAHTEAFF
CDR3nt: TGTGCCAGCAGTTTCCTGGCCCACACTGAAGCTTTCTTT

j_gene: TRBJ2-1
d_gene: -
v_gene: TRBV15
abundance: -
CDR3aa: CATSSPRGEQFF
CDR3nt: TGTGCCACCAGCAGCCCCCGGGGGGAGCAGTTCTTC

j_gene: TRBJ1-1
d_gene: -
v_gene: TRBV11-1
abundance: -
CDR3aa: CASSPLGATEAFF
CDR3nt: TGTGCCAGCAGCCCGTTAGGGGCCACTGAAGCTTTCTTT

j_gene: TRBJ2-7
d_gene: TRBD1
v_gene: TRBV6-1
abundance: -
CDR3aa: CASSVTRTGVWDEQYF
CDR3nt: TGTGCCAGCAGTGTAACCCGGACAGGGGTCTGGGACGAGCAGTACTTC

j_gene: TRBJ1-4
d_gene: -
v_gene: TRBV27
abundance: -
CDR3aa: CASLGPGDEKLFF
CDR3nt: TGTGCCAGTCTTGGTCCAGGGGACGAAAAACTGTTTTTT

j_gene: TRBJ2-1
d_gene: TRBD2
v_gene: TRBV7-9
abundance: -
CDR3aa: CASSLDRTSGYNEQFF
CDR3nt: TGTGCCAGCAGCTTAGATAGGACTAGCGGTTACAATGAGCAGTTCTTC

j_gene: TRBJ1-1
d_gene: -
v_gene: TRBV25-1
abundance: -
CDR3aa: CASSDQGFRAFF
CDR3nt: TGTGCCAGCAGTGATCAGGGATTTCGGGCTTTCTTT

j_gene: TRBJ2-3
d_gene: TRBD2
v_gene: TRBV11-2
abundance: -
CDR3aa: CASSSTLIGGSHTDTQYF
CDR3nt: TGTGCCAGCAGCTCCACGCTTATCGGCGGGAGCCACACAGATACGCAGTATTTT

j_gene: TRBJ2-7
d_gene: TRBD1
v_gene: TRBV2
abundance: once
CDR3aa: CASRTTGQGRWEQYF
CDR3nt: TGTGCCAGCAGAACCACCGGACAGGGAAGGTGGGAGCAGTACTTC

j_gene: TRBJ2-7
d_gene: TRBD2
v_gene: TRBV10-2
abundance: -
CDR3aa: CASSISGRASGEQYF
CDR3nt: TGCGCCAGCAGTATTAGCGGGAGGGCCAGTGGCGAGCAGTACTTC

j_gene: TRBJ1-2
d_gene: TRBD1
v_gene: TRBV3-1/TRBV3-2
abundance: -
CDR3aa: CASRGQGAPMGDGYTF
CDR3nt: TGTGCCAGCAGGGGACAGGGGGCGCCTATGGGAGATGGCTACACCTTC

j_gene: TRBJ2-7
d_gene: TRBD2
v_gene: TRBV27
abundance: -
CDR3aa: CASRTTGLAGGRSSYEQYF
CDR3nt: TGTGCCAGCAGAACTACCGGACTAGCGGGAGGGAGGAGCTCCTACGAGCAGTACTTC

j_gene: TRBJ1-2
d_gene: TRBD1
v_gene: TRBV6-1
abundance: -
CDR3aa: CASSEGRGRGGYTF
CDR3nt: TGTGCCAGCAGTGAGGGCAGGGGGCGGGGTGGCTACACCTTC

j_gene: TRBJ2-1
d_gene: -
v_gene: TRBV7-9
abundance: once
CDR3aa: CASSLRRDHNEQFF
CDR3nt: TGTGCCAGCAGCTTAAGGCGGGATCACAATGAGCAGTTCTTC

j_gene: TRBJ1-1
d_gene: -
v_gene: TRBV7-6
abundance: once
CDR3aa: CASSLDGGGNTEAFF
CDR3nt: TGTGCCAGCAGCTTAGACGGGGGAGGAAACACTGAAGCTTTCTTT

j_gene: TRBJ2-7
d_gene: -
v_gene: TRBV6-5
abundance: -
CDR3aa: CASNSRGAPYEQYF
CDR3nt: TGTGCCAGCAATTCGCGGGGCGCCCCCTACGAGCAGTACTTC

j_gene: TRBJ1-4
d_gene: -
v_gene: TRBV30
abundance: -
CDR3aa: CAWRGTGYEKLFF
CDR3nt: TGTGCCTGGAGGGGCACGGGGTATGAAAAACTGTTTTTT

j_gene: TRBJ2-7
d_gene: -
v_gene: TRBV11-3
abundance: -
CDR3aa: CASSPDNYEQYF
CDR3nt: TGTGCCAGCAGTCCGGACAACTACGAGCAGTACTTC

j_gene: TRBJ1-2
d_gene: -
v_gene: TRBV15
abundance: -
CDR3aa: CATSRDTVSVYGYTF
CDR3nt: TGTGCCACCAGCAGAGATACAGTGAGTGTCTATGGCTACACCTTC

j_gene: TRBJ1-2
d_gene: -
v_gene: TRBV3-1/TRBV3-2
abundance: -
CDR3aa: CASSQEGRHYGYTF
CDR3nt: TGTGCCAGCAGCCAAGAAGGGAGACACTATGGCTACACCTTC

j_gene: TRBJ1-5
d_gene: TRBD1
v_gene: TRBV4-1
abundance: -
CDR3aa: CASSRQTGGNQPQHF
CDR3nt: TGCGCCAGCAGCCGCCAGACAGGGGGCAATCAGCCCCAGCATTTT

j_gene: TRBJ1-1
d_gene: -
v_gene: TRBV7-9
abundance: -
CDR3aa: CAWGGRVENTEAFF
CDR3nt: TGTGCCTGGGGGGGGAGGGTAGAGAACACTGAAGCTTTCTTT

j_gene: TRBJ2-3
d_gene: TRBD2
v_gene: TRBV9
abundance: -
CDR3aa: CASSGAGGPGDTQYF
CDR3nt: TGTGCCAGCAGCGGAGCGGGAGGGCCCGGAGATACGCAGTATTTT

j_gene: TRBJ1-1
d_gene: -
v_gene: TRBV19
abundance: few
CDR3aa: CASGWETEAFF
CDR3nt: TGTGCCAGCGGGTGGGAGACTGAAGCTTTCTTT

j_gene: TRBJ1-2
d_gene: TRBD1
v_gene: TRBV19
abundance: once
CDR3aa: CASSASGQGYGYTF
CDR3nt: TGTGCCAGTAGTGCCTCGGGACAGGGGTATGGCTACACCTTC

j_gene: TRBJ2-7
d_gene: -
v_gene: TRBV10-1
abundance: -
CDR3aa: CASGPQGNEQYF
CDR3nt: TGCGCCAGCGGGCCCCAGGGGAACGAGCAGTACTTC

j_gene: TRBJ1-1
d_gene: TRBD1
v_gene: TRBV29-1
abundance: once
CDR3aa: CSVGTGGLGGTEAFF
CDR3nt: TGCAGCGTTGGCACAGGGGGCCTAGGCGGCACTGAAGCTTTCTTT

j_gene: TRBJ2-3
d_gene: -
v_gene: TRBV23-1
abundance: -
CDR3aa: CASSRISGPSGGDTQYF
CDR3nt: TGCGCCAGCAGTCGCATCTCGGGACCTTCAGGGGGGGATACGCAGTATTTT

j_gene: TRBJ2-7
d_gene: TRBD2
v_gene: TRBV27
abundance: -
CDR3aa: CASSLALAGGFQNEQYF
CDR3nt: TGTGCCAGCAGTTTAGCTCTAGCGGGAGGGTTTCAAAACGAGCAGTACTTC

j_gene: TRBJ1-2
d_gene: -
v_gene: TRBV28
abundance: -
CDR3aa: CASSSSGNYGYTF
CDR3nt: TGTGCCAGCAGTTCGTCCGGTAACTATGGCTACACCTTC